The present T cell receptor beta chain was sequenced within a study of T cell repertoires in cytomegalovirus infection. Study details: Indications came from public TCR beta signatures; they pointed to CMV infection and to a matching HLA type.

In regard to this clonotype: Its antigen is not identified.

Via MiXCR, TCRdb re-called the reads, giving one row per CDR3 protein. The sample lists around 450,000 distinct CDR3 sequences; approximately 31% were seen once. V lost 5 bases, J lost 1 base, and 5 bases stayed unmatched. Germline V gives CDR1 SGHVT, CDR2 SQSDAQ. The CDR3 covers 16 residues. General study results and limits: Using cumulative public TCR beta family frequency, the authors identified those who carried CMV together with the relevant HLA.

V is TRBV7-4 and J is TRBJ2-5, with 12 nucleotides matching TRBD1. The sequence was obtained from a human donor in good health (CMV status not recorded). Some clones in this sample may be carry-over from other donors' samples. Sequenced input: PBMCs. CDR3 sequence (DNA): TGTGCCAGCAGCCACCGGGACAGGGGGCCCCAAGAGACCCAGTACTTC. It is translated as CASSHRDRGPQETQYF.